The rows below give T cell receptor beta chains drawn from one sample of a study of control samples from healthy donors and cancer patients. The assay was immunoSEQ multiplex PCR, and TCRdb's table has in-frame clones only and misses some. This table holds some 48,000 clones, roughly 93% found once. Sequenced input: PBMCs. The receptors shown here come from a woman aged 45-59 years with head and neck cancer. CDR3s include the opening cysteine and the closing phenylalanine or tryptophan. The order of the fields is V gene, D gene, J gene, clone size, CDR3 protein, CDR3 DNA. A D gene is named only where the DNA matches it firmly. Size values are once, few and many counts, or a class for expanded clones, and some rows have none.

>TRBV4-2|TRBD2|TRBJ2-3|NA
CASSQDRASGRGGTDTQYF
TGTGCCAGCAGCCAAGATAGGGCCAGCGGGAGGGGCGGCACAGATACGCAGTATTTT
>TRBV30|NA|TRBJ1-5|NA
CAWRATGLDQPQHF
TGTGCCTGGAGGGCCACAGGGTTAGACCAGCCCCAGCATTTT
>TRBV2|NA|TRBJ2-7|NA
CASSERVQQYF
TGTGCCAGCAGTGAAAGGGTTCAGCAGTACTTC
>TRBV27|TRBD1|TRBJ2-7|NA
CASRPDRALTYEQYF
TGTGCCAGCAGGCCTGACAGGGCGTTAACCTACGAGCAGTACTTC
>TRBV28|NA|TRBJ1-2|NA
CASSLSDYGYTF
TGTGCCAGCAGTTTATCCGACTATGGCTACACCTTC
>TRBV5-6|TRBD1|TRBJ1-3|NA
CASSYGTGQGNTIYF
TGTGCCAGCAGCTACGGGACAGGGCAAGGAAACACCATATATTTT
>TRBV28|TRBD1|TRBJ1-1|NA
CASSFPGQGEKAFF
TGTGCCAGCAGTTTTCCCGGACAGGGGGAAAAAGCTTTCTTT
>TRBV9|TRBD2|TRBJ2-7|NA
CASSVDGTTSYEQYF
TGTGCCAGCAGCGTAGACGGGACTACCTCCTACGAGCAGTACTTC
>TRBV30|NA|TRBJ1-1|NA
CAWSDGLVGATEAFF
TGTGCCTGGAGTGACGGCTTGGTAGGCGCCACTGAAGCTTTCTTT
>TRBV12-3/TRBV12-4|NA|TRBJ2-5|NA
CASSLGSRKTQYF
TGTGCCAGCAGTTTAGGGAGCAGAAAGACCCAGTACTTC
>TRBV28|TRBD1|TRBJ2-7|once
CASRGTGSSYEQYF
TGTGCCAGCAGAGGGACAGGGAGCTCCTACGAGCAGTACTTC
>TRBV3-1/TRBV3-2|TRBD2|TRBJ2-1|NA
CASSQDHVAGGRGEQFF
TGTGCCAGCAGCCAAGATCACGTAGCGGGAGGCCGGGGGGAGCAGTTCTTC
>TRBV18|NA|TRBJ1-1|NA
CASSPLARRDTEAFF
TGTGCCAGCTCACCACTGGCTCGGAGGGACACTGAAGCTTTCTTT
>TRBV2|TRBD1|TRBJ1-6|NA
CASISGTAFNSPLHF
TGTGCCAGCATATCCGGGACAGCCTTTAATTCACCCCTCCACTTT
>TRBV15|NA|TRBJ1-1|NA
CATSSGPSGRTEAFF
TGTGCCACCAGCAGTGGGCCTTCAGGGAGGACTGAAGCTTTCTTT
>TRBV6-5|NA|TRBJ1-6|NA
CASSYGREPRGSPLHF
TGTGCCAGCAGTTACGGAAGGGAACCGAGGGGGTCACCCCTCCACTTT
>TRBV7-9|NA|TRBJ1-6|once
CASSWGGGDYNSPLHF
TGTGCCAGCAGTTGGGGGGGAGGAGATTATAATTCACCCCTCCACTTT
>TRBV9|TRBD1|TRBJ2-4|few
CASSPQGQAKNIQYF
TGTGCCAGCAGCCCTCAGGGACAGGCCAAAAACATTCAGTACTTC
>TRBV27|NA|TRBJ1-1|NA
CASRTLGRSYEAFF
TGTGCCAGCAGGACCCTTGGCCGATCCTATGAAGCTTTCTTT
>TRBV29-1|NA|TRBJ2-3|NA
CSARQAVGTDTQYF
TGCAGCGCCCGACAAGCGGTTGGCACAGATACGCAGTATTTT
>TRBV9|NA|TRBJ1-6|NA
CASSEGVVYNSPLHF
TGTGCCAGCAGCGAAGGAGTGGTCTATAATTCACCCCTCCACTTT
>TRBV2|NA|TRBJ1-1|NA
CASSEAKTEAFF
TGTGCCAGCAGTGAAGCAAAAACCGAAGCTTTCTTT
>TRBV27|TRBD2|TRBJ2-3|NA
CASSLAGALDTQYF
TGTGCCAGCAGTCTAGCGGGAGCTTTGGATACGCAGTATTTT
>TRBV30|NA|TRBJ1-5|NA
CAWSTSDMAPQHF
TGTGCCTGGAGTACTTCCGATATGGCTCCCCAGCATTTT
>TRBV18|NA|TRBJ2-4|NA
CASSPAGTRDIQYF
TGTGCCAGCTCACCAGCCGGGACAAGGGACATTCAGTACTTC
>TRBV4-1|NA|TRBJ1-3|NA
CASSQNGRSSGNTIYF
TGCGCCAGCAGCCAAAATGGACGGAGCTCTGGAAACACCATATATTTT
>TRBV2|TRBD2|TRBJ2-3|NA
CASSRGGRGDTQYF
TGTGCCAGCTCGCGGGGGGGCCGGGGAGATACGCAGTATTTT
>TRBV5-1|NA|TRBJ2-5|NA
CASSLGLVGETQYF
TGCGCCAGCAGCTTGGGGCTAGTGGGAGAGACCCAGTACTTC
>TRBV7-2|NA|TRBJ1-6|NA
CASSLVGNSPLHF
TGTGCCAGCAGCTTAGTGGGCAATTCACCCCTCCACTTT
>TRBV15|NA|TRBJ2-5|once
CATSRDEIRAQETQYF
TGTGCCACCAGCAGAGATGAAATAAGAGCGCAAGAGACCCAGTACTTC
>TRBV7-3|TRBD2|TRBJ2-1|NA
CASSLSGSFYNEQFF
TGTGCCAGCAGCCTCAGCGGGAGCTTCTACAATGAGCAGTTCTTC
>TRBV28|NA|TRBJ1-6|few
CASTIKGSSYNSPLHF
TGTGCCAGCACAATCAAGGGCAGCTCCTATAATTCACCCCTCCACTTT
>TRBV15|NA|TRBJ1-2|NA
CATSRDRGTGPYGYTF
TGTGCCACCAGCAGAGATAGAGGTACAGGCCCCTATGGCTACACCTTC
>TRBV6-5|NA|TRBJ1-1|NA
CASRDTENTEAFF
TGTGCCAGCAGGGACACAGAGAACACTGAAGCTTTCTTT
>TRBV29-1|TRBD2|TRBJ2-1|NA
CSVAGLAGGSNEQFF
TGCAGCGTCGCGGGACTAGCGGGAGGTTCGAATGAGCAGTTCTTC
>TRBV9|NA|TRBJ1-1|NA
CASSVGGTRGTEAFF
TGTGCCAGCAGCGTAGGGGGTACGAGGGGCACTGAAGCTTTCTTT
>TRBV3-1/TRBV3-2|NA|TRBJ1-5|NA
CASSQVGQPQHF
TGTGCCAGCAGCCAAGTAGGGCAGCCCCAGCATTTT
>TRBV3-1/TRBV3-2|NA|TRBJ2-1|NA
CASSFTGQVNEQFF
TGTGCCAGCAGCTTTACAGGGCAGGTCAATGAGCAGTTCTTC
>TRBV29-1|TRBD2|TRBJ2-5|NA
CSAGGETQYF
TGCAGCGCGGGGGGGGAGACCCAGTACTTC
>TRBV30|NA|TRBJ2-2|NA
CAWNRGGTGELFF
TGTGCCTGGAACAGGGGGGGGACCGGGGAGCTGTTTTTT
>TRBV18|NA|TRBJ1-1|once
CASSPTEGKNTEAFF
TGTGCCAGCTCACCTACCGAGGGCAAGAACACTGAAGCTTTCTTT
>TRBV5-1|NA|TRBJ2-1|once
CASSPQGDEQFF
TGCGCCAGCAGCCCCCAAGGGGATGAGCAGTTCTTC
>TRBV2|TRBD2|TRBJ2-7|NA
CASSIRLAGVHEQYF
TGTGCCAGCAGTATCCGACTAGCGGGAGTCCACGAGCAGTACTTC
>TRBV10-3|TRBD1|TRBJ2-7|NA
CAITPGQGAQSYEQYF
TGTGCCATCACACCGGGACAGGGAGCCCAATCCTACGAGCAGTACTTC
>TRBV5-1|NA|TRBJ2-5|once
CASSLGRQGGQETQYF
TGCGCCAGCAGCTTGGGGAGGCAGGGGGGCCAAGAGACCCAGTACTTC
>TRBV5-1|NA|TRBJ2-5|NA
CASSSGLSGGQETQYF
TGCGCCAGCAGCTCGGGACTCTCTGGCGGCCAAGAGACCCAGTACTTC